This T cell receptor beta chain was recorded in a study of blood T cell repertoires in COVID-19. The CDR3 has 15 residues. The V gene's germline CDR1 is MNHEY and CDR2 SVGAGI. V lost 6 bases to trimming and J lost 4 bases; unmatched junction nucleotides: 6. Libraries were prepared by immunoSEQ multiplex PCR; TCRdb keeps only in-frame clonotypes and omits some of them. The sample includes about 190,000 clones, roughly 90% of them seen just once. The sequencing sample was made of peripheral blood. The chain carries TRBV6-5 and TRBJ2-2, with 9 positions matching TRBD1. This clonotype was sampled from a man aged 50 or older with acute or convalescent COVID-19. The CDR3: CASRPGQGFTGELFF. CDR3 nucleotides: TGTGCCAGCAGACCGGGACAGGGATTCACCGGGGAGCTGTTTTTT.